This T cell receptor (beta chain) was sequenced for a study of cytotoxic CD8 clonotypes in ibrutinib-treated CLL. General study points: Clonality increased at ibrutinib response, then returned toward baseline at progression. There were few public clonotypes, and on treatment they contracted or stayed stable. Baseline clonality, higher than in age-matched healthy donors, tracked circulating CD8+ T-cell counts.

Researchers set a sequencing depth target of 1 in 200,000 to 1 in 1 million T cells. Repertoires were generated with immunoSEQ multiplex PCR, while TCRdb's copy carries only in-frame clones and drops some. The repertoire holds about 300,000 clones, with around 76% as singletons. Regarding this clone: Its antigen is as yet unknown.

With 4 bases removed from V and 3 bases from J, the gap between germline ends came to 10 bases. The CDR3 length is 12 residues. Germline CDR1 and CDR2: SQVTM and ANQGSEA. The sample here was PBMCs, taken at disease progression, from a patient treated with ibrutinib. J is TRBJ2-7 and V is TRBV29-1; no definite D call. The receptor was derived from a human donor with chronic lymphocytic leukemia. The CDR3, as DNA: TGCAGCGTTGGCGCCGGTTACTACGAGCAGTACTTC. This codes for CSVGAGYYEQYF.